This T cell receptor beta chain was captured in a study of blood T cell repertoires in COVID-19. Germline V gene data show CDR1 as MNHNS and CDR2 as SASEGT. The CDR3 runs to 15 residues. This clone was found a few times. The junction departs from the called germline gene at one end, perhaps through a read error. Sequenced by immunoSEQ multiplex PCR; TCRdb stores in-frame clones only, minus some. This table holds around 130,000 clones, 75% to 90% found once. The material sequenced was peripheral blood. V is TRBV6-1 and J is TRBJ2-1; 7 bases line up with TRBD1. The clonotype comes from a woman in her forties or fifties who had recovered from COVID-19. The CDR3 reads CASREGGEQYNEQFF. In DNA, the CDR3 is TGTGCCAGCAGGGAAGGGGGCGAACAGTACAATGAGCAGTTCTTC.